This is a list of T cell receptor beta chains from one sample in a study of blood T cell repertoires in COVID-19. TCRdb keeps only in-frame clones here, not all; method: immunoSEQ multiplex PCR. Of tens of thousands of clones in the sample, around 89% were seen once. The sequencing input was peripheral blood. The receptor source for this set is a man in his forties or fifties with acute or convalescent COVID-19. Both conserved end residues are part of each CDR3. A D gene is named only where the DNA matches it firmly. A row's size may be missing; if present it is once, few, many or a size class.

v_gene	abundance	j_gene	d_gene	CDR3nt	CDR3aa
TRBV4-1	NA	TRBJ1-1	TRBD1	TGCGCCAGCAGCGCGGGACAGGGTTCGAACACTGAAGCTTTCTTT	CASSAGQGSNTEAFF
TRBV25-1	NA	TRBJ1-2	NA	TGTGCCAGCAGTGAAGGCCAACGCTATGGCTACACCTTC	CASSEGQRYGYTF
TRBV7-9	NA	TRBJ2-7	TRBD2	TGTGCCAGCAGTAGGGGGACTAGCGGGAGCTTCTACGAGCAGTACTTC	CASSRGTSGSFYEQYF
TRBV4-3	NA	TRBJ1-2	NA	TGCGCCAGCAGCCAAGATAGGACTGTTAACTATGGCTACACCTTC	CASSQDRTVNYGYTF
TRBV3-1/TRBV3-2	NA	TRBJ1-1	NA	TGTGCCAGCAGCCCCCTGACAGACATGAACACTGAAGCTTTCTTT	CASSPLTDMNTEAFF
TRBV5-6	NA	TRBJ1-5	TRBD1	TGTGCCAGCAGTCGGGCTGGGACAGGGTATCAGCCCCAGCATTTT	CASSRAGTGYQPQHF
TRBV6-1	NA	TRBJ1-4	NA	TGTGCCAGCAGTTCTATGAGCGCAACTAATGAAAAACTGTTTTTT	CASSSMSATNEKLFF
TRBV5-5	NA	TRBJ2-2	NA	TGTGCCAGCAGCCACGACAACCCCCGAGGGACCGGGGAGCTGTTTTTT	CASSHDNPRGTGELFF
TRBV20-1	NA	TRBJ1-1	NA	TGCAGTGCTAGAGAAGACAGTGAAGCTTTCTTT	CSAREDSEAFF
TRBV6-1	once	TRBJ2-7	TRBD2	TGTGCCAGCAGTGAAGCGGGGGGGGCCTACGAGCAGTACTTC	CASSEAGGAYEQYF
TRBV10-2	NA	TRBJ1-5	TRBD1	TGCGCCAGCAGAGAAATGGACAGGGGCAATCAGCCCCAGCATTTT	CASREMDRGNQPQHF
TRBV6-2/TRBV6-3	NA	TRBJ1-3	NA	TGTGCCAGCAGTTACACCAGCCGGGAAAACTCTGGAAACACCATATATTTT	CASSYTSRENSGNTIYF
TRBV4-1	once	TRBJ2-3	NA	TGCGCCAGCAGCCCTAGATACGGCGGCACAGATACGCAGTATTTT	CASSPRYGGTDTQYF
TRBV18	NA	TRBJ2-5	NA	TGTGCCAGCTCACCACTACTACTCCAAGAGACCCAGTACTTC	CASSPLLLQETQYF
TRBV5-6	few	TRBJ2-3	TRBD2	TGTGCCAGCAGCTTAGGCGGGACTAGCGGCTCCATAGATACGCAGTATTTT	CASSLGGTSGSIDTQYF
TRBV4-3	NA	TRBJ2-7	TRBD1	TGCGCCAGCAGCCCTCAGGACAGGGTCGCTGGCGAGCAGTACTTC	CASSPQDRVAGEQYF
TRBV18	NA	TRBJ2-6	TRBD1	TGTGCCAGATACAGGGGAAGTCTCTCTGGGGCCAACGTCCTGACTTTC	CARYRGSLSGANVLTF
TRBV18	NA	TRBJ1-3	NA	TGTGCCAGCTCACCATCCACAGGGCCTGGAAACACCATATATTTT	CASSPSTGPGNTIYF
TRBV6-5	NA	TRBJ1-1	NA	TGTGCCAGCAGAGTCTCCCAGGGGAACACTGAAGCTTTCTTT	CASRVSQGNTEAFF
TRBV29-1	medium-sized	TRBJ1-3	TRBD1	TGCAGCGGTCAGGGGGTAATCGGAAACACCATATATTTT	CSGQGVIGNTIYF
TRBV5-1	NA	TRBJ2-7	NA	TGCGCCAGCAGCTTGGGCGGGACGAGCGCTAGCTCCTACGAGCAGTACTTC	CASSLGGTSASSYEQYF
TRBV25-1	NA	TRBJ2-1	TRBD2	TGTGCCAGCAGTGATTACGGACTAGCGGGTGGGGAGCAGTTCTTC	CASSDYGLAGGEQFF
TRBV5-6	NA	TRBJ1-3	NA	TGTGCCAGCAGCTTCTATGAGGGCTTCTCTGGAAACACCATATATTTT	CASSFYEGFSGNTIYF
TRBV6-5	NA	TRBJ2-7	TRBD2	TGTGCCAGCACCCAGGAAGGGAGGGGCTCCTACGAGCAGTACTTC	CASTQEGRGSYEQYF
TRBV27	NA	TRBJ2-7	TRBD1	TGTGCCAGCGGCTCGGGACAGGGTTTCTCCTACGAGCAGTACTTC	CASGSGQGFSYEQYF
TRBV9	once	TRBJ2-7	TRBD2	TGTGCCAGCAGCGTCGCTAGCGGGTTTTACGAGCAGTACTTC	CASSVASGFYEQYF